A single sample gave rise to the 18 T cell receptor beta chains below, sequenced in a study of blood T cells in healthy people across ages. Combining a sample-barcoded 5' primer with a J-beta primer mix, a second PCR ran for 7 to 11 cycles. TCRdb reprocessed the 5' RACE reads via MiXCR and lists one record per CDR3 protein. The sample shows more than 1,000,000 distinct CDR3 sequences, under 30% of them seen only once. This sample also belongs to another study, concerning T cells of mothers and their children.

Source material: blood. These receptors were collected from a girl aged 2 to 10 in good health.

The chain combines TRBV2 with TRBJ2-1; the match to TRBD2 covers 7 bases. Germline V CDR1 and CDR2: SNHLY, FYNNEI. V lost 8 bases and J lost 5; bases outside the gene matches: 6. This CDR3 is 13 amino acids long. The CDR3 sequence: CASELAGDNEQFF. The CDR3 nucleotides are TGTGCCAGCGAACTCGCGGGAGACAATGAGCAGTTCTTC. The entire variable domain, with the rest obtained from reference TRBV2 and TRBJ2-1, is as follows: EPEVTQTPSHQVTQMGQEVILRCVPISNHLYFYWYRQILGQKVEFLVSFYNNEISEKSEIFDDQFSVERPDGSNFTLKIRSTKLEDSAMYFCASELAGDNEQFFGPGTRLTVL.

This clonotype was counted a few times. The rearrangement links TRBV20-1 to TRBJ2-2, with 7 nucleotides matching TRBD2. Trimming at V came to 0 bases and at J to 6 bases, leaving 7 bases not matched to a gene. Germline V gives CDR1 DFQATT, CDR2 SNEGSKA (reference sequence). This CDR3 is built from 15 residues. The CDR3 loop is CSARDSAGASGELFF. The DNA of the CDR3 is TGCAGTGCTAGAGATTCGGCGGGAGCTTCCGGGGAGCTGTTTTTT.

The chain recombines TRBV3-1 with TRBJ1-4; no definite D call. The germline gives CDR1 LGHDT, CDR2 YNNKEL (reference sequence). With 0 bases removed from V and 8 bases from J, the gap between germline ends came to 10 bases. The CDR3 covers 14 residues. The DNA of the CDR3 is TGTGCCAGCAGCCAAGAGGGCTGGCCGGAAAAACTGTTTTTT. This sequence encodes CASSQEGWPEKLFF. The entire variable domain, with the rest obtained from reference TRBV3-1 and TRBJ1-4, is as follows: DTAVSQTPKYLVTQMGNDKSIKCEQNLGHDTMYWYKQDSKKFLKIMFSYNNKELIINETVPNRFSPKSPDKAHLNLHINSLELGDSAVYFCASSQEGWPEKLFFGSGTQLSVL.

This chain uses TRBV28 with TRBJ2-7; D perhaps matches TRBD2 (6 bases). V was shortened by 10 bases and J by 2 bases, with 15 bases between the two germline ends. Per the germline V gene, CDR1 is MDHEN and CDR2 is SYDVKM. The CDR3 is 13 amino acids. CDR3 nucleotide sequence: TGTGCCACCACCGGGACTTCCACCTACGAGCAGTACTTC. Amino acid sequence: CATTGTSTYEQYF.

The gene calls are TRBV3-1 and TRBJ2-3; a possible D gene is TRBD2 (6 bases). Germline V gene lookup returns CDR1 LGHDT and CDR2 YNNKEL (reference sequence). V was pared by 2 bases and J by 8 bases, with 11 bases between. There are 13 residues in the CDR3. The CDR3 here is CASSQIKAGTQYF. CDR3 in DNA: TGTGCCAGCAGCCAAATTAAAGCGGGTACGCAGTATTTT.

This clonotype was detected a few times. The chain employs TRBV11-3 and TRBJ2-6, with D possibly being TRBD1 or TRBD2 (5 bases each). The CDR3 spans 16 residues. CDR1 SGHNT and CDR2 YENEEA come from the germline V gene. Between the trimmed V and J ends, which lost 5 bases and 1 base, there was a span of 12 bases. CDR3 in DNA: TGTGCCAGCAGCCCTAAAGAGGGGTCTGGGGCCAACGTCCTGACTTTC. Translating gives CASSPKEGSGANVLTF.

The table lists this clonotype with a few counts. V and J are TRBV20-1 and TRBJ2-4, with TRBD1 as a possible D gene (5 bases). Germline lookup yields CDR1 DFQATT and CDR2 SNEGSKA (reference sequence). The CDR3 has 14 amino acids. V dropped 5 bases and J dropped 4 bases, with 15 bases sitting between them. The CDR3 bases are TGCAGTGCTGCACCGACAGACAGAAAAAACATTCAGTACTTC. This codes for CSAAPTDRKNIQYF.

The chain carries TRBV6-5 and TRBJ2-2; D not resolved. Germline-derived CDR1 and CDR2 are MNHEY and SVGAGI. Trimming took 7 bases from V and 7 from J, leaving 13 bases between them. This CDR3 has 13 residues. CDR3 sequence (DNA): TGTGCCAGCACCCCAAGTTCGGGCGGGGAGCTGTTTTTT. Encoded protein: CASTPSSGGELFF.

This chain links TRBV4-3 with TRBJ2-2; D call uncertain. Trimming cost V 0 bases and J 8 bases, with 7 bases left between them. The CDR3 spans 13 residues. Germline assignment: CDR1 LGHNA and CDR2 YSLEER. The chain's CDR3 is CASSQDFAGELFF. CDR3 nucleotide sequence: TGCGCCAGCAGCCAAGATTTCGCGGGGGAGCTGTTTTTT.

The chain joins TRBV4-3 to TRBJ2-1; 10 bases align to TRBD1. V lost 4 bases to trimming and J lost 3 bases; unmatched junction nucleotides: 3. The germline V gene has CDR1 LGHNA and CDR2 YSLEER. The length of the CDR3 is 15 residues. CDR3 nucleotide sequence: TGCGCCAGCAGCCGGACAGGGGGGATCTACAATGAGCAGTTCTTC. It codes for CASSRTGGIYNEQFF.

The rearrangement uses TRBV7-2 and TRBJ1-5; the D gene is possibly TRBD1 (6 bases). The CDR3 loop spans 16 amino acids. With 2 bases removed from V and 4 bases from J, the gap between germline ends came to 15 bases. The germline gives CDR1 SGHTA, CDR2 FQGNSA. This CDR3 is CASSLSDSETNQPQHF. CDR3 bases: TGTGCCAGCAGCTTATCGGACAGTGAGACGAATCAGCCCCAGCATTTT. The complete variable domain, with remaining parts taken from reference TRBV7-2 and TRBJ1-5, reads GAGVSQSPSNKVTEKGKDVELRCDPISGHTALYWYRQSLGQGLEFLIYFQGNSAPDKSGLPSDRFSAERTGGSVSTLTIQRTQQEDSAVYLCASSLSDSETNQPQHFGDGTRLSIL.

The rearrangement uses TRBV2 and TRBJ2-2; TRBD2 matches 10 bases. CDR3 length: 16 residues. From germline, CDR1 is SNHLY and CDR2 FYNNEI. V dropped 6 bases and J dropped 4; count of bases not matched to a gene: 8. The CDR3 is CASSYVAGGLTGELFF. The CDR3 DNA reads TGTGCCAGCAGCTACGTAGCGGGAGGCCTCACCGGGGAGCTGTTTTTT.

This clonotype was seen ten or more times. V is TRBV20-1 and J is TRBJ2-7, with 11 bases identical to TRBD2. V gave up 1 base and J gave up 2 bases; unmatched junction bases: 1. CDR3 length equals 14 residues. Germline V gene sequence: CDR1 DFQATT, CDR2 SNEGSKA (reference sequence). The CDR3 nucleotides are TGCAGTGCTAGAGTTAGCGGGAGGGCCTACGAGCAGTACTTC. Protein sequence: CSARVSGRAYEQYF.

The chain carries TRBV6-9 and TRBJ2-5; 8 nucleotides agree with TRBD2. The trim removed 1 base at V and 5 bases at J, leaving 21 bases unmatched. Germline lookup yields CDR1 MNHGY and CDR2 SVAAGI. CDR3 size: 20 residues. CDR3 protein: CASSYCCSFRGGGPRETQYF. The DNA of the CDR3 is TGTGCCAGCAGTTATTGTTGTTCGTTTCGGGGCGGGGGGCCCCGGGAGACCCAGTACTTC.

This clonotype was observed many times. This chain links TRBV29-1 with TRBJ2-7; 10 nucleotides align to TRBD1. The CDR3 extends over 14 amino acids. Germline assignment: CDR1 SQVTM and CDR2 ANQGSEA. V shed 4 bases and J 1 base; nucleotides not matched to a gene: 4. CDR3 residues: CSVVWDRGSYEQYF. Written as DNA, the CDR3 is TGCAGCGTTGTTTGGGACAGGGGTTCCTACGAGCAGTACTTC.

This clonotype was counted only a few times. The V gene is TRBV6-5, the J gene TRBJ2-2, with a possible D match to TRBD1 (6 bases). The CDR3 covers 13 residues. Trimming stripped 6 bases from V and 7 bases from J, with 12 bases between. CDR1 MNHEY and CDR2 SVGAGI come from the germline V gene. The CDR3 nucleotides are TGTGCCAGCAGCCAACAGGGACGCGGGGAGCTGTTTTTT. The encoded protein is CASSQQGRGELFF.

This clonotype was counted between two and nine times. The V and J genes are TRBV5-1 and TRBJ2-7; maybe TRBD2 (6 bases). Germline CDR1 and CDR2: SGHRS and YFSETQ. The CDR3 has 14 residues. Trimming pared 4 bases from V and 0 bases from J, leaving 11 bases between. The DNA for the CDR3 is TGCGCCAGCAGCGGGTGGGAGGCCTCCTACGAGCAGTACTTC. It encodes CASSGWEASYEQYF.

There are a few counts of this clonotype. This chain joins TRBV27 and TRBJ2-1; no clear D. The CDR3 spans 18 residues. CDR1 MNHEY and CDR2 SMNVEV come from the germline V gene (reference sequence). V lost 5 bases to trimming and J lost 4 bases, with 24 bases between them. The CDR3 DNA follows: TGTGCCAGCAGTCCCTCTCCGGACGTCTTTTTTCCATACAATGAGCAGTTCTTC. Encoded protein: CASSPSPDVFFPYNEQFF.